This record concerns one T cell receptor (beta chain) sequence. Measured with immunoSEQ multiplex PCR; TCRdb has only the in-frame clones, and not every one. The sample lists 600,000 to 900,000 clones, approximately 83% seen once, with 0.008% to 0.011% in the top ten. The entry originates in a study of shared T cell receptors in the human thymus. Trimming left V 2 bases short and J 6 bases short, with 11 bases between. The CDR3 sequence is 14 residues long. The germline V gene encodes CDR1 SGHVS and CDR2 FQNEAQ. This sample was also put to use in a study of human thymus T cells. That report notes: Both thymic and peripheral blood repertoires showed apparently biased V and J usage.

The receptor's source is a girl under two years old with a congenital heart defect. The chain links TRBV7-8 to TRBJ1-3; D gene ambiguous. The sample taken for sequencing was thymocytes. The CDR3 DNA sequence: TGTGCCAGCAGCTTACACCAGGTGGAAAACACCATATATTTT. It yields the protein CASSLHQVENTIYF.